Described below is a single T cell receptor beta chain sequence and its context. Its antigen is not identified. Germline V gene data show CDR1 as ENHRY and CDR2 as SYGVKD. The V and J ends lost 3 bases and 0 bases, in that order; junction bases with no gene match: 5. The CDR3 is 16 residues long. Viral peptide pool expansion of antigen-specific CD4+ T cells preceded sequencing in the ViraFEST assay. A 10-day culture period preceded the isolation of CD4+ T cells. Each person got two doses of an mRNA SARS-CoV-2 vaccine, BNT162b2 or mRNA-1273. Half-medium exchanges with IL-2 medium took place on days 3 and 7. The data were obtained in a study of vaccination effects on CD4 cells after COVID-19. Generated by immunoSEQ multiplex PCR, the TCRdb table keeps only in-frame clones and is missing some. The sample gives 70,000 to 95,000 clones, around 74% of which show up once; roughly 1.2% is in the top ten.

V and J are TRBV10-3 and TRBJ1-1, with 9 bases aligning to TRBD1. The TCR comes from a human donor who received a COVID-19 vaccine. Source: CD4+ T cells from PBMCs cultured with HCoV-OC43 spike peptides, taken after COVID-19 vaccination. Regarding subset: HCoV-OC43 spike overlapping peptide pool stimulation. The CDR3 bases are TGTGCCATCAGTGAAGCCGGGACAGGGCTGAACACTGAAGCTTTCTTT. Encoded protein: CAISEAGTGLNTEAFF.